Below are 32 T cell receptor beta chains sequenced from a single sample in a study of control samples from healthy donors and cancer patients. Produced via immunoSEQ multiplex PCR; TCRdb's table is partial and in-frame only. The top ten clones hold about a quarter of a sample with under 60,000 clones, over 90% of them seen once. The sequenced material came from PBMCs. These receptors were collected from a woman aged 45-65 years with head and neck cancer.

V usage is TRBV7-8 and J usage is TRBJ2-1, with 9 bases lining up with TRBD2. V dropped 1 base and J dropped 6; count of bases not matched to a gene: 4. The CDR3 is made up of 15 amino acids. The germline V gene encodes CDR1 SGHVS and CDR2 FQNEAQ. CDR3 DNA sequence: TGTGCCAGCAGCTTAGTAACAGCGGGGGGCAATGAGCAGTTCTTC. This codes for CASSLVTAGGNEQFF.

This chain joins TRBV7-8 and TRBJ1-6; D not resolved. This CDR3 region has 14 residues. V shed 1 base and J shed 1 base, with 2 bases lying between them. CDR1 is SGHVS and CDR2 is FQNEAQ in the germline V gene. CDR3: CASSLGSYNSPLHF. The CDR3, as DNA: TGTGCCAGCAGCTTAGGGTCCTATAATTCACCCCTCCACTTT.

Remarks on this clone: This CDR3 is also generated by other DNA sequences in the sample. This chain joins TRBV5-1 and TRBJ2-7; 11 bases agree with TRBD2. V shed 0 bases and J 5 bases; nucleotides not matched to a gene: 13. The CDR3 is 18 residues long. Germline lookup yields CDR1 SGHRS and CDR2 YFSETQ. The CDR3 reads CASSLGGGGLAGGNEQYF. CDR3 sequence (DNA): TGCGCCAGCAGCTTGGGCGGGGGCGGGCTAGCGGGAGGTAACGAGCAGTACTTC.

The chain uses TRBV7-2 and TRBJ2-6; 10 bases map to TRBD1. V trimming: 2 bases; J trimming: 4 bases; junction bases outside the gene matches: 8. The V gene's germline CDR1 is SGHTA and CDR2 FQGNSA. CDR3 length equals 18 residues. The CDR3 nucleotides are TGTGCCAGCAGCTTAAGGAGACAGGGGGCAACGGGGGCCAACGTCCTGACTTTC. Translated, it gives CASSLRRQGATGANVLTF.

The chain combines TRBV13 with TRBJ1-2; no firm D call. This CDR3 has 14 amino acids. Germline V gene lookup returns CDR1 PRHDT and CDR2 FYEKMQ (reference sequence). The ends were cut back, 0 bases at V and 4 bases at J, with 9 bases in the middle. The CDR3 spells CASSLGRRFYGYTF. CDR3 bases: TGTGCCAGCAGCTTAGGACGCAGATTCTATGGCTACACCTTC.

V is TRBV18 and J is TRBJ1-1; D not resolved. The CDR3 is 14 residues long. Trimming took 0 bases from V and 3 from J, leaving 8 bases between them. The germline V gene encodes CDR1 KGHSH and CDR2 LQKENI. The CDR3 nucleotides are TGTGCCAGCTCACCACCCTCGGCGGACACTGAAGCTTTCTTT. Protein: CASSPPSADTEAFF.

In its sample, this clone was seen a few times. The chain carries TRBV7-9 and TRBJ1-1; no reliable D call. Trimming removed 3 bases from V and 4 bases from J, with 15 bases in between. The CDR3 contains 15 residues. Germline loops: CDR1 SEHNR, CDR2 FQNEAQ (reference sequence). CDR3 loop: CASSFMSGRATEAFF. As DNA, the CDR3 is TGTGCCAGCAGCTTTATGTCCGGGAGGGCCACTGAAGCTTTCTTT.

This chain uses TRBV28 with TRBJ1-6, with D possibly matching TRBD1 (5 bases). CDR1 and CDR2 from the germline V gene are MDHEN and SYDVKM. The CDR3 length is 15 residues. V lost 9 bases and J 3 bases, leaving 15 bases between the germline ends. CDR3 protein: CASARGEYYNSPLHF. In nucleotides, the CDR3 is TGTGCCAGTGCCCGAGGGGAATACTATAATTCACCCCTCCACTTT.

Turning to this clone: One junction end disagrees with the germline gene, perhaps due to a read error. This chain connects TRBV5-1 to TRBJ1-5, with TRBD1 matching over 12 bases. The CDR3 has 16 residues. In germline, CDR1 is SGHRS, CDR2 YFSETQ. The CDR3 reads CARSWGGTGGEQPQHF. CDR3 coding DNA: TGCGCCCGCAGCTGGGGGGGGACAGGGGGCGAGCAGCCCCAGCATTTT.

The chain uses TRBV5-4 and TRBJ2-5, with D unclear. Germline V CDR1 and CDR2: SGHNT, YYREEE (reference sequence). V was trimmed by 5 bases and J by 2 bases, leaving 10 bases between them. The CDR3 runs 13 residues. Written as DNA, the CDR3 is TGTGCCAGCAGTTCTGGTGGGCAAGAGACCCAGTACTTC. It codes for CASSSGGQETQYF.

The V call is TRBV24-1, the J call TRBJ2-1; tentatively, D is TRBD2 (6 bases). V was clipped by 3 bases and J by 0 bases, with 11 bases between them. Germline V gene data show CDR1 as KGHDR and CDR2 as SFDVKD. CDR3 length: 16 residues. CDR3 protein: CATSDVNGGSYNEQFF. The DNA for the CDR3 is TGTGCCACCAGTGATGTAAACGGGGGCTCCTACAATGAGCAGTTCTTC.

V and J are TRBV5-1 and TRBJ1-3; no reliable D call. This CDR3 has 14 amino acids. Trimming took off 4 bases at V and 0 bases at J, with 8 bases between the two ends. Germline V CDR1 and CDR2: SGHRS, YFSETQ. The chain's CDR3 is CASSRESSGNTIYF. CDR3 coding DNA: TGCGCCAGCAGCCGAGAGAGCTCTGGAAACACCATATATTTT.

The V and J genes are TRBV4-2 and TRBJ2-3; 14 bases agree with TRBD2. Germline lookup yields CDR1 LGHNA and CDR2 YNFKEQ. The CDR3 sequence is 19 residues long. V trimming: 4 bases; J trimming: 2 bases; junction bases outside the gene matches: 11. CDR3 in amino acids: CASSPRLAGGPGHTDTQYF. The CDR3, as DNA: TGTGCCAGCAGCCCCCGACTAGCGGGAGGGCCCGGGCACACAGATACGCAGTATTTT.

This clone showed up just a few times. V is TRBV6-2 or TRBV6-3 and J is TRBJ2-1; no clear D. CDR3 length: 13 residues. Germline assignment: CDR1 MNHEY and CDR2 SVGEGT. V dropped 5 bases and J dropped 15 bases, with 20 bases sitting between them. The CDR3 here is CASSRPATIDLFF. CDR3 bases: TGTGCCAGCAGTCGACCAGCGACCATTGACTTGTTCTTC.

This chain joins TRBV5-8 and TRBJ2-6; possibly TRBD1 for D (5 bases). This CDR3 is 14 amino acids long. Trimming pared 0 bases from V and 6 bases from J, leaving 7 bases between. Germline V gives CDR1 SGHTS, CDR2 YDEGEE. CDR3 amino acids: CASSLGREANVLTF. The CDR3 coding sequence is TGTGCCAGCAGCTTGGGCAGGGAGGCCAACGTCCTGACTTTC.

Turning to this clone: The sample carries other DNA sequences with the same CDR3. The rearrangement joins TRBV19 to TRBJ1-2; no reliable D call. Trimming pared 0 bases from V and 4 bases from J, leaving 6 bases between. This CDR3 is 13 amino acids long. CDR1 and CDR2 (germline): LNHDA, SQIVND (reference sequence). The CDR3 is CASSIDRSYGYTF. The CDR3 DNA reads TGTGCCAGTAGTATAGACCGAAGCTATGGCTACACCTTC.

The chain uses TRBV28 and TRBJ2-7, with 9 bases aligning to TRBD1. CDR1 and CDR2 from the germline V gene are MDHEN and SYDVKM. This CDR3 is 15 amino acids long. V shed 6 bases, J shed 0 bases, and the junction held 6 bases outside the gene matches. The CDR3 nucleotides are TGTGCCAGCAGGGGGACAGGGATCACCTCCTACGAGCAGTACTTC. This encodes CASRGTGITSYEQYF.

This clone occurred a few times. The V and J genes are TRBV6-5 and TRBJ2-3; 10 positions agree with TRBD1. V lost 2 bases to trimming and J lost 4 bases; unmatched junction nucleotides: 0. Germline V gene sequence: CDR1 MNHEY, CDR2 SVGAGI. The CDR3 consists of 14 residues. This CDR3 is CASSYGQGADTQYF. In DNA, the CDR3 is TGTGCCAGCAGTTACGGACAGGGGGCAGATACGCAGTATTTT.

This sequence joins TRBV7-9 and TRBJ2-3, with a weak D call TRBD2 (6 bases). The V gene lost 2 bases and the J gene lost 4 bases, with 19 bases spanning the gap. Germline loops: CDR1 SEHNR, CDR2 FQNEAQ (reference sequence). CDR3 length: 17 amino acids. CDR3 in amino acids: CASSLMKSGSWADTQYF. CDR3 DNA sequence: TGTGCCAGCAGCTTAATGAAAAGCGGGTCATGGGCAGATACGCAGTATTTT.

The chain combines TRBV6-5 with TRBJ1-1; TRBD1 matches at 7 bases. This CDR3 has 14 amino acids. V was clipped by 5 bases and J by 3 bases; unmatched bases: 6. The germline V gene has CDR1 MNHEY and CDR2 SVGAGI. CDR3 nucleotides: TGTGCCAGCAGTAACAGGGGAAGATACACTGAAGCTTTCTTT. It codes for CASSNRGRYTEAFF.

J is TRBJ2-6 and V is TRBV6-6, with unresolved D. The CDR3 runs to 16 residues. CDR1 is MNHNY, CDR2 SVGAGI, per germline (reference sequence). V was cut by 0 bases and J by 6 bases, with 12 bases left in between. CDR3 nucleotides: TGTGCCAGCAGTTACTCGACCTTATTGGAGGCCAACGTCCTGACTTTC. It yields the protein CASSYSTLLEANVLTF.

This chain connects TRBV30 to TRBJ1-1, with a possible D match to TRBD1 (6 bases). The germline V gene encodes CDR1 GTSNPN and CDR2 SVGIG (reference sequence). V lost 1 base and J 8 bases, leaving 14 bases between the germline ends. CDR3 length: 13 amino acids. Here the CDR3 DNA reads TGTGCCTGGAGTGAGAATGGGGGCAGAGAAGCTTTCTTT. The encoded protein is CAWSENGGREAFF.

The chain employs TRBV15 and TRBJ1-1; TRBD1 is a possible D gene (5 bases). The CDR3 length is 13 residues. V was clipped by 0 bases and J by 8 bases, with 10 bases between them. The germline gives CDR1 LNHNV, CDR2 YYDKDF (reference sequence). CDR3 loop: CATSRERGSEAFF. The DNA for the CDR3 is TGTGCCACCAGCAGAGAGAGGGGTTCCGAAGCTTTCTTT.

V is TRBV18 and J is TRBJ1-1, with 9 bases lining up with TRBD1. Germline V CDR1 and CDR2: KGHSH, LQKENI. Trimming at V came to 5 bases and at J to 5 bases, leaving 3 bases not matched to a gene. The length of the CDR3 is 13 residues. The CDR3 coding sequence is TGTGCCAGCTCAGGGACAGGGATAACTGAAGCTTTCTTT. Its protein product is CASSGTGITEAFF.

The chain combines TRBV5-1 with TRBJ1-5, with no clear D. The CDR3 loop spans 15 amino acids. V lost 0 bases and J lost 2, with 9 bases in between. Germline-derived CDR1 and CDR2 are SGHRS and YFSETQ. The CDR3 nucleotides read TGCGCCAGCAGCTTGGACGCCTCGGGCAATCAGCCCCAGCATTTT. Encoded protein: CASSLDASGNQPQHF.

This chain joins TRBV27 and TRBJ2-7; D is uncertain. Germline values: CDR1 MNHEY, CDR2 SMNVEV (reference sequence). This CDR3 comprises 16 residues. V was shortened by 6 bases and J by 3 bases, with 21 bases between the two germline ends. Here the CDR3 reads CASRIASRTAYYEQYF. CDR3 DNA: TGTGCCAGCAGGATAGCTTCGAGGACGGCTTACTACGAGCAGTACTTC.

The chain combines TRBV6-5 with TRBJ2-3; TRBD1 or TRBD2 may be the D gene (5 bases each). V dropped 7 bases and J dropped 0 bases, with 14 bases sitting between them. From germline, CDR1 is MNHEY and CDR2 SVGAGI. The CDR3 has 15 amino acids. CDR3 bases: TGTGCCAGCATCCCGGGGCAGGGAAGCACAGATACGCAGTATTTT. Translation gives CASIPGQGSTDTQYF.

V usage is TRBV2 and J usage is TRBJ2-6, with D unresolved. CDR3 length: 16 residues. V lost 5 bases and J 0 bases, leaving 11 bases between the germline ends. CDR1 and CDR2 from the germline V gene are SNHLY and FYNNEI. The CDR3 protein is CASSSDGNSGANVLTF. The CDR3 coding sequence is TGTGCCAGCAGTTCGGACGGCAACTCTGGGGCCAACGTCCTGACTTTC.

This rearrangement joins TRBV6-2 or TRBV6-3 to TRBJ2-7; 7 bases match TRBD2. The CDR3 spans 14 residues. V was clipped by 4 bases and J by 4 bases; unmatched bases: 7. In germline, CDR1 is MNHEY, CDR2 SVGEGT. CDR3 region: CASSSWEGAYEQYF. The CDR3 DNA reads TGTGCCAGCAGTTCCTGGGAGGGCGCGTACGAGCAGTACTTC.

By share, this clone ranks as medium-sized. CDR3 bases: TGTGCCAGCAGTTATGAAAGGGGAGGTTCCTACAATGAGCAGTTCTTC. It is translated as CASSYERGGSYNEQFF. The chain recombines TRBV6-2 or TRBV6-3 with TRBJ2-1, with D maybe TRBD2 (6 bases). Trimming stripped 3 bases from V and 1 base from J, with 13 bases between. This CDR3 region has 16 residues. CDR1 and CDR2 from the germline V gene are MNHEY and SVGEGT.

The chain links TRBV7-8 to TRBJ2-2, with 11 bases matching TRBD1. The CDR3 totals 16 residues. Germline V CDR1 and CDR2: SGHVS, FQNEAQ. V lost 5 bases to trimming and J lost 5 bases; unmatched junction nucleotides: 7. CDR3 protein: CASSPRGTGGTGELFF. CDR3 DNA sequence: TGTGCCAGCAGCCCCCGCGGGACAGGGGGGACCGGGGAGCTGTTTTTT.

The V call is TRBV5-6, the J call TRBJ1-6, with D hard to call. Germline V gene lookup returns CDR1 SGHDT and CDR2 YYEEEE. V lost 3 bases to trimming and J lost 10 bases, with 14 bases between them. This CDR3 has 14 residues. CDR3 in DNA: TGTGCCAGCAGCTACGGTCCCGGAGGATCACCCCTCCACTTT. Its translation is CASSYGPGGSPLHF.